The clone carrying this T cell receptor (beta chain) was picked up many times. The antigen is undetermined. The source of the sample is a study of human T cells and chemical hapten exposure. Study at large: Throughout the approximately 24-week study, diphenylcyclopropenone was applied weekly to the patients' scalps.

Study-wide results and caveats: TCRs exceeding 1 in 1000 frequency stayed unchanged with DPC sensitization.

One entry per CDR3 protein results from TCRdb running MiXCR on the RACE reads. This table has tens of thousands of distinct CDR3 sequences, less than 3.5% appearing once. Specified time point: patch test 2, 6 weeks after DPC sensitization. Noted treatment: therapeutic diphenylcyclopropenone sensitization with weekly scalp DPC. The specimen was whole blood, collected in connection with sensitization to the hapten diphenylcyclopropenone (DPC). The TCR sequence derives from a man aged 40-50 years with alopecia areata. Some clones in this sample may be carry-over from other donors' samples.

The CDR3 protein is CASSLVLDTGELFF. The CDR3 bases are TGTGCCAGCAGTTTAGTTTTGGACACCGGGGAGCTGTTTTTT. This chain uses TRBV12-3 or TRBV12-4 with TRBJ2-2; no clear D. Trimming took off 1 base at V and 3 bases at J, with 6 bases between the two ends. This CDR3 has 14 amino acids.